The 13 T cell receptor beta chains reported below all come from one sample, sequenced in a study of cytomegalovirus exposure and HLA in healthy donors. Use of 60 Vbeta and 13 Jbeta primers characterized the PCR. Repertoires were generated with immunoSEQ multiplex PCR, while TCRdb's copy carries only in-frame clones and drops some. The table has 95,000 to 150,000 clones, roughly four fifths seen once. The sample was PBMCs. These receptors were taken from a woman in her forties in good health and CMV-seropositive.

V gene TRBV6-5 combines with J gene TRBJ1-3; TRBD1 matches at 8 bases. The CDR3 extends over 15 amino acids. V lost 6 bases, J lost 5 bases, and 9 bases stayed unmatched. Looked up from germline, CDR1 is MNHEY and CDR2 is SVGAGI. Here the CDR3 reads CASRLTQGARNTIYF. CDR3 in DNA: TGTGCCAGCAGGCTAACCCAGGGGGCCAGAAACACCATATATTTT.

This chain joins TRBV19 and TRBJ2-5, with D maybe TRBD1 (6 bases). Trimming shortened V by 9 bases and J by 2 bases, and 13 bases separated the two germline ends. Germline V gene data show CDR1 as LNHDA and CDR2 as SQIVND (reference sequence). The CDR3 length is 13 residues. Here the CDR3 reads CASRDRFQETQYF. CDR3 DNA: TGTGCCAGCCGTGACAGGTTTCAAGAGACCCAGTACTTC.

This rearrangement joins TRBV25-1 to TRBJ2-1; the match to TRBD2 covers 7 bases. This CDR3 is 13 amino acids long. The germline V gene encodes CDR1 MGHDK and CDR2 SYGVNS. J lost 4 bases, V lost 4 bases, and 1 base had no gene match. The CDR3 DNA is TGTGCCAGCAGTGGGACTAGGTACAATGAGCAGTTCTTC. The encoded protein is CASSGTRYNEQFF.

The V and J genes are TRBV19 and TRBJ1-4; 7 bases align to TRBD1. The V and J ends lost 5 bases and 4 bases, in that order; junction bases with no gene match: 7. Germline V gives CDR1 LNHDA, CDR2 SQIVND (reference sequence). This CDR3 contains 15 residues. The CDR3 reads CASSPFGTDNEKLFF. In DNA form, the CDR3 reads TGTGCCAGTAGTCCTTTTGGGACAGATAATGAAAAACTGTTTTTT.

The chain recombines TRBV29-1 with TRBJ1-3, with a tentative D call TRBD1 (6 bases). V was shortened by 1 base and J by 6 bases, with 16 bases between the two germline ends. This CDR3 contains 15 residues. In germline, CDR1 is SQVTM, CDR2 ANQGSEA. The CDR3 sequence: CSVEASVGQPNTIYF. In DNA, the CDR3 is TGCAGCGTTGAAGCCTCGGTCGGACAGCCAAACACCATATATTTT.

J is TRBJ2-2 and V is TRBV15, with D tentatively TRBD1 (5 bases). Trimming cost V 3 bases and J 3 bases, with 11 bases left between them. Germline V CDR1 and CDR2: LNHNV, YYDKDF (reference sequence). This CDR3 is 15 amino acids long. Here the CDR3 DNA reads TGTGCCACCAGCAGTGGGCAGGGTTACACCGGGGAGCTGTTTTTT. It codes for CATSSGQGYTGELFF.

This clone was detected a few times. The V gene is TRBV19, the J gene TRBJ1-1, with no clear D. CDR1 and CDR2 (germline): LNHDA, SQIVND (reference sequence). The CDR3 runs to 13 residues. V lost 6 bases to trimming and J lost 0 bases, with 8 bases between them. This CDR3 is CASRGGMNTEAFF. CDR3 nucleotide sequence: TGTGCCAGTAGGGGAGGGATGAACACTGAAGCTTTCTTT.

The sample holds one count of this clone. The chain combines TRBV27 with TRBJ2-7; 9 bases agree with TRBD1. J was trimmed by 2 bases and V by 3 bases; bases with no gene match: 8. The CDR3 is 16 amino acids. Germline lookup yields CDR1 MNHEY and CDR2 SMNVEV (reference sequence). CDR3 protein: CASSFAGTGMAYEQYF. In nucleotides, the CDR3 is TGTGCCAGCAGTTTTGCGGGGACAGGGATGGCCTACGAGCAGTACTTC.

The sample holds a few counts of this clone. V and J are TRBV11-2 and TRBJ1-6, with D perhaps TRBD1 (6 bases). This CDR3 has 17 residues. V was cut by 7 bases and J by 9 bases, with 25 bases left in between. Germline V gene lookup returns CDR1 SGHAT and CDR2 FQNNGV. CDR3 sequence (DNA): TGTGCCAGCACCACTATCGGGACACGGTCTCTAGGTTCACCCCTCCACTTT. Its translation is CASTTIGTRSLGSPLHF. Supplemented by reference TRBV11-2 and TRBJ1-6, the full variable domain reads EAGVAQSPRYKIIEKRQSVAFWCNPISGHATLYWYQQILGQGPKLLIQFQNNGVVDDSQLPKDRFSAERLKGVDSTLKIQPAKLEDSAVYLCASTTIGTRSLGSPLHFGNGTRLTVT.

The chain is built from TRBV5-1 and TRBJ1-4, with 8 bases that match TRBD1. CDR1 SGHRS and CDR2 YFSETQ come from the germline V gene. The V and J ends lost 3 bases and 6 bases, in that order; junction bases with no gene match: 4. This CDR3 region has 14 residues. As DNA, the CDR3 is TGCGCCAGCAGCTATCAGGGGGCGGATGAAAAACTGTTTTTT. It yields the protein CASSYQGADEKLFF.

V gene TRBV7-9 combines with J gene TRBJ2-5; tentative D call: TRBD2 (6 bases). V was cut by 5 bases and J by 5 bases, with 15 bases left in between. This CDR3 has 14 residues. Looked up from germline, CDR1 is SEHNR and CDR2 is FQNEAQ (reference sequence). DNA of the CDR3: TGTGCCAGCAGCCCGCGAGGCGGGGTGGAGACCCAGTACTTC. Its translation is CASSPRGGVETQYF.

V gene TRBV4-3 combines with J gene TRBJ1-6; possible D gene TRBD1, 5 bases. This CDR3 has 15 amino acids. V lost 3 bases and J 10 bases, leaving 16 bases between the germline ends. Germline values: CDR1 LGHNA, CDR2 YSLEER. The CDR3 is CASSQASGGVSPLHF. The CDR3 DNA reads as TGCGCCAGCAGCCAGGCTTCGGGGGGAGTATCACCCCTCCACTTT.

This sequence joins TRBV7-8 and TRBJ1-2; 8 nucleotides agree with TRBD1. There are 12 residues in the CDR3. V shed 1 base, J shed 8 bases, and the junction held 0 bases outside the gene matches. Germline V CDR1 and CDR2: SGHVS, FQNEAQ. CDR3 DNA sequence: TGTGCCAGCAGCTTAGGGACAGGGGGCTACACCTTC. Amino acid sequence: CASSLGTGGYTF. The variable domain in full, completed from reference TRBV7-8 and TRBJ1-2, reads GAGVSQSPRYKVAKRGQDVALRCDPISGHVSLFWYQQALGQGPEFLTYFQNEAQLDKSGLPSDRFFAERPEGSVSTLKIQRTQQEDSAVYLCASSLGTGGYTFGSGTRLTVV.